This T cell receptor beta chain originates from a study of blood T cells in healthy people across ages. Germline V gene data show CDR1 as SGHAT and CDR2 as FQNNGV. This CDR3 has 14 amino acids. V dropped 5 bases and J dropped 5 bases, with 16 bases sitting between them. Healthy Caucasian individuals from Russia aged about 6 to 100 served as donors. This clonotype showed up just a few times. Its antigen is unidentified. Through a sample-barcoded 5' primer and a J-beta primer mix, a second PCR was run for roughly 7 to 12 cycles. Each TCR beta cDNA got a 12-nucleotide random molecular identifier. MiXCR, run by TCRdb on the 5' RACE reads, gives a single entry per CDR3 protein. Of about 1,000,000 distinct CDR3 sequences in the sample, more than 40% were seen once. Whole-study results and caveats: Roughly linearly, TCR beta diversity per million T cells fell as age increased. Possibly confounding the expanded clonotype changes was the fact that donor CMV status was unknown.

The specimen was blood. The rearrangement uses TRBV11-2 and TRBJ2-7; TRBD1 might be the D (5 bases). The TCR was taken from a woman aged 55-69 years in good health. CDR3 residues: CASSPQGRGHEQYF. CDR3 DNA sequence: TGTGCCAGCAGCCCTCAGGGAAGGGGTCACGAGCAGTACTTC.